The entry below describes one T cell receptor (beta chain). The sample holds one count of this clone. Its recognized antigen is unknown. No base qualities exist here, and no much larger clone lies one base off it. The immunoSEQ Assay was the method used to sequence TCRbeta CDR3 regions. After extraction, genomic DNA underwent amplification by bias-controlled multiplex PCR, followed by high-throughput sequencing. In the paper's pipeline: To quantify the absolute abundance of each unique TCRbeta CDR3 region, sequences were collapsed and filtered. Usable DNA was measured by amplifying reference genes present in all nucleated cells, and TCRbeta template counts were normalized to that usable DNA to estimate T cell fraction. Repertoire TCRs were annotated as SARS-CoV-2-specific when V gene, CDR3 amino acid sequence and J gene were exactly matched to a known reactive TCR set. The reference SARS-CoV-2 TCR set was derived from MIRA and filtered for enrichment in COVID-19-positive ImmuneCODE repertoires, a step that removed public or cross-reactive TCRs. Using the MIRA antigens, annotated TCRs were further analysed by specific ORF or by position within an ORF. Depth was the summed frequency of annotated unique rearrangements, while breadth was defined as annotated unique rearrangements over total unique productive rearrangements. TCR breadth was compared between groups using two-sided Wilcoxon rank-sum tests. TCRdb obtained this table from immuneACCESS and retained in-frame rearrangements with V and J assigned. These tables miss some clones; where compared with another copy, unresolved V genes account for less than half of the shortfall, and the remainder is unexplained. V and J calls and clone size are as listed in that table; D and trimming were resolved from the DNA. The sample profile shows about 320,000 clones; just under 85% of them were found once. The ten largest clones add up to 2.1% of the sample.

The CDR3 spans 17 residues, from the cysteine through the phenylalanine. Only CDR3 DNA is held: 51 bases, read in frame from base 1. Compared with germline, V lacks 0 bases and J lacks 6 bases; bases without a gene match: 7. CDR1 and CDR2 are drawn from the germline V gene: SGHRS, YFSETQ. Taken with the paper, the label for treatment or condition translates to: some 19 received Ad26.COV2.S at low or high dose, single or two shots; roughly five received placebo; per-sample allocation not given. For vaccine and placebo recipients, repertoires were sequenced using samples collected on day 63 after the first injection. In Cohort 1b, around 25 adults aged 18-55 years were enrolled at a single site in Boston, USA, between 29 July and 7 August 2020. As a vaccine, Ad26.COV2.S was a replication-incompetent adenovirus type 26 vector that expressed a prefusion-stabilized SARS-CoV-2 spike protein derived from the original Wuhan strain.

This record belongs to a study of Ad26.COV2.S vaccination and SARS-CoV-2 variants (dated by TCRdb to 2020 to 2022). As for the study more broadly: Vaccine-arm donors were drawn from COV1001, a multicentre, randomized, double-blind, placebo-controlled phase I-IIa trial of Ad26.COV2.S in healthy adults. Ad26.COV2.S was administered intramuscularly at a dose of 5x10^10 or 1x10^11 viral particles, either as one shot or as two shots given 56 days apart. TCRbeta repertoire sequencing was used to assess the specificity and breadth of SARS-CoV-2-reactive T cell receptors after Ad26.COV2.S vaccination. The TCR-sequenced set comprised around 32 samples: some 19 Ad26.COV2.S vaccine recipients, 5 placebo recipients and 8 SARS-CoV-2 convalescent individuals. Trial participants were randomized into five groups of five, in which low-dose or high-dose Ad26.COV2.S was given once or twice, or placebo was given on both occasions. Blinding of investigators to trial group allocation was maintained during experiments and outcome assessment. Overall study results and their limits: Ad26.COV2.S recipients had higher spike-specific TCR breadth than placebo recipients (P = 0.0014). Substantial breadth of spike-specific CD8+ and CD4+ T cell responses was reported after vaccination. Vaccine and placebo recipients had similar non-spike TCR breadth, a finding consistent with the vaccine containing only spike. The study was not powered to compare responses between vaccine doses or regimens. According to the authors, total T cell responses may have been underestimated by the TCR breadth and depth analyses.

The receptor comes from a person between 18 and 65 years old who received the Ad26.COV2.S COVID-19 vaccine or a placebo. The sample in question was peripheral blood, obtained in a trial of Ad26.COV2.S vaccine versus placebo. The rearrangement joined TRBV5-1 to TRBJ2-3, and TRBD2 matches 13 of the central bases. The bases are TGCGCCAGCAGCTTGGCCACTAGCGGGGGGGCATCTGATACGCAGTATTTT. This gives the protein CASSLATSGGASDTQYF.